One and the same sample provided the 18 T cell receptor beta chains below, sequenced in a study of blood T cell repertoires in COVID-19. Data came from immunoSEQ multiplex PCR; TCRdb stores just in-frame clones and leaves some out. Of approximately 480,000 clones listed, 87% were seen once; the top ten hold about 0.75%. The source material was PBMCs or T cells enriched from blood (not recorded which). Source of these receptors: a woman between 18 and 30 years old who had recovered from COVID-19.

The rearrangement uses TRBV12-5 and TRBJ1-4; D is ambiguous. Germline CDR1 is LGHNT and CDR2 is FRNRAP. The CDR3 loop spans 13 amino acids. V lost 5 bases and J 8 bases, leaving 12 bases between the germline ends. The CDR3 loop is CASGAPGREKLFF. The CDR3 coding sequence is TGTGCTAGTGGTGCTCCTGGGAGGGAAAAACTGTTTTTT.

The gene calls are TRBV21-1 and TRBJ2-3; no check of the table's D call, TRBD1, against the DNA was made. TRBV21-1 is described as a pseudogene. This CDR3 spans 15 amino acids. The CDR3 protein is CASSRQGDSTDTQYF. CDR3 DNA sequence: TGTGCCAGCAGCAGACAGGGGGACAGCACAGATACGCAGTATTTT.

The gene calls are TRBV7-9 and TRBJ2-1; a weak D match, TRBD2 (5 bases). The V end was cut by 1 base, the J end by 8 bases, with 9 bases between. From germline, CDR1 is SEHNR and CDR2 FQNEAQ (reference sequence). CDR3 length: 13 residues. The CDR3: CASSLGAGYEQFF. The CDR3 DNA reads as TGTGCCAGCAGCTTAGGGGCGGGCTATGAGCAGTTCTTC.

The chain is built from TRBV2 and TRBJ1-2; 7 bases line up with TRBD1. J gave up 4 bases and V 8 bases, and 4 bases lay outside the gene matches. The CDR3 is made up of 12 amino acids. Germline assignment: CDR1 SNHLY and CDR2 FYNNEI. CDR3 DNA sequence: TGTGCCAGCGCCGGGACAGCCTATGGCTACACCTTC. Amino acid sequence: CASAGTAYGYTF.

The rearrangement uses TRBV5-1 and TRBJ1-5, with TRBD1 identical over 9 bases. Trimming took 4 bases from V and 4 from J; bases not matched to a gene: 9. The germline V gene has CDR1 SGHRS and CDR2 YFSETQ. The CDR3 length is 16 residues. DNA for the CDR3: TGCGCCAGCAGCGTAGGGGATGGACAGGGGAATCAGCCCCAGCATTTT. This translates into CASSVGDGQGNQPQHF. Supplemented by reference TRBV5-1 and TRBJ1-5, the full variable domain reads KAGVTQTPRYLIKTRGQQVTLSCSPISGHRSVSWYQQTPGQGLQFLFEYFSETQRNKGNFPGRFSGRQFSNSRSEMNVSTLELGDSALYLCASSVGDGQGNQPQHFGDGTRLSIL.

The chain uses TRBV29-1 and TRBJ1-1; D gene ambiguous. Germline lookup yields CDR1 SQVTM and CDR2 ANQGSEA. The CDR3 length is 12 residues. V was cut by 4 bases and J by 1 base, with 7 bases left in between. This CDR3 reads CSVGSGNTEAFF. The CDR3 bases are TGCAGCGTTGGATCAGGGAACACTGAAGCTTTCTTT.

V gene TRBV24-1 combines with J gene TRBJ2-7, with a tentative D call TRBD1 (5 bases). The ends were cut back, 3 bases at V and 5 bases at J, with 16 bases in the middle. Germline CDR1 reads KGHDR; CDR2 reads SFDVKD. The CDR3 consists of 15 residues. CDR3 DNA sequence: TGTGCCACCAGTGATAGGGCAGGGAACCGGCACGAGCAGTACTTC. It is translated as CATSDRAGNRHEQYF.

The DNA of the CDR3 is TGTGCCAGCAGCCGCTTAATCGGGGGGAAAGAAGAGACCCAGTACTTC. Amino acids: CASSRLIGGKEETQYF. The chain has TRBV4-2 and TRBJ2-5; 7 bases fit TRBD2. This CDR3 is 16 amino acids long. The V segment lost 4 bases and the J segment 3 bases; nucleotides outside the gene matches: 11. CDR1 is LGHNA, CDR2 YNFKEQ, per germline.

V and J are TRBV2 and TRBJ2-3, with TRBD2 matching over 11 bases. This CDR3 region has 13 residues. J was trimmed by 6 bases and V by 7 bases; bases with no gene match: 3. Germline values: CDR1 SNHLY, CDR2 FYNNEI. In DNA form, the CDR3 reads TGTGCCAGCATAAGGACTAGCGGGGATACGCAGTATTTT. Residues: CASIRTSGDTQYF.

This clone was seen a single time. The CDR3 coding sequence is TGTGCCTGGAGCGATGGACAGGGAAGGACTAACACTGAAGCTTTCTTT. This translates into CAWSDGQGRTNTEAFF. V usage is TRBV30 and J usage is TRBJ1-1; TRBD1 aligns across 8 bases. Unmatched junction bases numbered 11, after V lost 3 bases and J lost 2 bases. Germline CDR1 and CDR2: GTSNPN and SVGIG (reference sequence). The CDR3 contains 16 residues.

This sequence joins TRBV11-2 and TRBJ2-1, with 8 nucleotides matching TRBD2. The ends lost 4 bases at V and 5 bases at J; junction bases unmatched: 7. The CDR3 consists of 15 residues. CDR1 and CDR2 from the germline V gene are SGHAT and FQNNGV. The CDR3 spells CASSSSSGGDNEQFF. CDR3 bases: TGTGCCAGCAGCTCTAGTTCGGGGGGGGACAATGAGCAGTTCTTC. The whole variable domain, filled in from reference TRBV11-2 and TRBJ2-1, reads EAGVAQSPRYKIIEKRQSVAFWCNPISGHATLYWYQQILGQGPKLLIQFQNNGVVDDSQLPKDRFSAERLKGVDSTLKIQPAKLEDSAVYLCASSSSSGGDNEQFFGPGTRLTVL.

V and J are TRBV7-2 and TRBJ2-1; tentative D call: TRBD1 (6 bases). Trimming took off 1 base at V and 5 bases at J, with 6 bases between the two ends. The germline CDR1 and CDR2 sequences are SGHTA and FQGNSA. The CDR3 extends over 13 amino acids. The DNA for the CDR3 is TGTGCCAGCAGCTTAGACAGGGACAATGAGCAGTTCTTC. This codes for CASSLDRDNEQFF. The complete variable domain, with remaining parts taken from reference TRBV7-2 and TRBJ2-1, reads GAGVSQSPSNKVTEKGKDVELRCDPISGHTALYWYRQSLGQGLEFLIYFQGNSAPDKSGLPSDRFSAERTGGSVSTLTIQRTQQEDSAVYLCASSLDRDNEQFFGPGTRLTVL.

The J gene is TRBJ2-1, the V gene TRBV3-1 (or the pseudogene TRBV3-2); 11 nucleotides align to TRBD2. The CDR3 is made up of 15 amino acids. Germline CDR1 is LGHDT and CDR2 is YNNKEL (reference sequence). The ends lost 4 bases at V and 9 bases at J; junction bases unmatched: 8. The CDR3 DNA is TGTGCCAGCAGCCGGACTAGCGGGCTGAGGGGTGAGCAGTTCTTC. Protein product: CASSRTSGLRGEQFF.

J is TRBJ1-3 and V is TRBV5-1; D is undetermined. Germline lookup yields CDR1 SGHRS and CDR2 YFSETQ. Trimming cost V 0 bases and J 0 bases, with 7 bases left between them. The CDR3 has 15 residues. In nucleotides, the CDR3 is TGCGCCAGCAGCTTGGACAGCTACTCTGGAAACACCATATATTTT. As protein: CASSLDSYSGNTIYF.

The chain has TRBV27 and TRBJ2-3; TRBD2 is a possible D gene (6 bases). Germline V gene lookup returns CDR1 MNHEY and CDR2 SMNVEV (reference sequence). CDR3 length: 13 amino acids. V dropped 8 bases and J dropped 5 bases, with 14 bases sitting between them. CDR3 DNA sequence: TGTGCCAGCTGGCGGGGTGGGCGAGATACGCAGTATTTT. It encodes CASWRGGRDTQYF.

This rearrangement joins TRBV19 to TRBJ2-1; 9 nucleotides agree with TRBD1. J gave up 7 bases and V 6 bases, and 4 bases lay outside the gene matches. There are 13 residues in the CDR3. The germline CDR1 and CDR2 sequences are LNHDA and SQIVND (reference sequence). CDR3 loop: CASRGTGRNEQFF. In DNA form, the CDR3 reads TGTGCCAGTAGGGGGACAGGGCGAAATGAGCAGTTCTTC.

V is TRBV19 and J is TRBJ1-2; 7 bases agree with TRBD1. V shed 5 bases and J 2 bases; nucleotides not matched to a gene: 5. There are 14 residues in the CDR3. Looked up from germline, CDR1 is LNHDA and CDR2 is SQIVND (reference sequence). The CDR3 reads CASSRDRVNYGYTF. The CDR3 coding sequence is TGTGCCAGTAGTCGGGACAGAGTCAACTATGGCTACACCTTC.

V is TRBV30 and J is TRBJ1-2; D gene uncertain. The V end was cut by 8 bases, the J end by 8 bases, with 18 bases between. Germline V gene sequence: CDR1 GTSNPN, CDR2 SVGIG (reference sequence). The CDR3 loop spans 12 amino acids. The CDR3 bases are TGTGCCCGAAACAGCGGTCCTGGGGGCTACACCTTC. Amino acids: CARNSGPGGYTF.